The 31 T cell receptor beta chains presented below share a single source sample, sequenced in a study of T-cell reconstitution after alpha-beta-depleted transplantation in children. The authors prepared the TCRbeta library with unique molecular identifiers. Via MiXCR, TCRdb re-called the PCR reads, giving one row per CDR3 protein. Of roughly 790,000 distinct CDR3 sequences in the sample, approximately 15% are singletons; the top ten hold about 4.6%. The sequenced sample was PBMCs, mostly from graft donor cells, obtained 360 days after TCRalphabeta/CD19-depleted stem cell transplant. These receptors came from a male patient aged 10 to 17 who had a stem cell transplant for acute lymphoblastic leukemia, so the T cells may come from the graft donor.

The V and J genes are TRBV5-1 and TRBJ2-4; 7 bases map to TRBD2. This CDR3 is built from 15 residues. Germline CDR1 and CDR2: SGHRS and YFSETQ. With V trimmed by 4 bases and J by 2 bases, 6 bases remained unmatched. CDR3 sequence (DNA): TGCGCCAGCAGCGTGACCGGGGGGACCAAAAACATTCAGTACTTC. The encoded protein is CASSVTGGTKNIQYF.

In its sample, this clonotype was seen a few times. The chain couples TRBV20-1 to TRBJ2-1; 10 bases agree with TRBD2. After removal of 3 bases from V and 11 bases from J, the junction contained 7 bases not matched to a gene. CDR1 is DFQATT, CDR2 SNEGSKA, per germline (reference sequence). The CDR3 length is 13 residues. DNA of the CDR3: TGCAGTGCTAGTATGGTAGCGGGAGGCCAGCAGTTCTTC. Translated: CSASMVAGGQQFF.

The gene calls are TRBV4-1 and TRBJ1-1; D is ambiguous. Germline loops: CDR1 MGHRA, CDR2 YSYEKL. With 0 bases removed from V and 1 base from J, the gap between germline ends came to 9 bases. This CDR3 has 15 residues. The CDR3 DNA reads as TGCGCCAGCAGCCAAGAACCAGGCAGGAACACTGAAGCTTTCTTT. Protein: CASSQEPGRNTEAFF.

This clonotype was counted only a few times. This chain links TRBV12-3 or TRBV12-4 with TRBJ1-5; D uncertain. Trimming stripped 2 bases from V and 6 bases from J, with 11 bases between. This CDR3 has 14 amino acids. The CDR3 DNA reads TGTGCCAGCAGTTTATCTGAGGGTGGTCAGCCCCAGCATTTT. Translation: CASSLSEGGQPQHF.

This rearrangement joins TRBV27 to TRBJ1-1; TRBD1 matches at 10 bases. V was pared by 2 bases and J by 10 bases, with 10 bases of the junction left unmatched. CDR3 length equals 15 residues. Germline V gene sequence: CDR1 MNHEY, CDR2 SMNVEV (reference sequence). The CDR3 DNA follows: TGTGCCAGCAGTTTAGTCGGGACAGGGGTTTCGCTAGCTTTCTTT. It yields the protein CASSLVGTGVSLAFF.

The chain joins TRBV11-2 to TRBJ2-1, with D perhaps TRBD1 or TRBD2 (6 bases each). CDR1 and CDR2 (germline): SGHAT, FQNNGV. The CDR3 is made up of 18 amino acids. Trimming took 0 bases from V and 8 from J, leaving 23 bases between them. The CDR3, as DNA: TGTGCCAGCAGCTTAGATCACCCGGGGGCAGGAGGGCCGGATGAGCAGTTCTTC. Translating gives CASSLDHPGAGGPDEQFF. Filled out from reference TRBV11-2 and TRBJ2-1, the complete variable domain reads EAGVAQSPRYKIIEKRQSVAFWCNPISGHATLYWYQQILGQGPKLLIQFQNNGVVDDSQLPKDRFSAERLKGVDSTLKIQPAKLEDSAVYLCASSLDHPGAGGPDEQFFGPGTRLTVL.

The V and J genes are TRBV25-1 and TRBJ2-7; 8 bases are a match to TRBD2. V dropped 6 bases and J dropped 5; count of bases not matched to a gene: 6. Germline-derived CDR1 and CDR2 are MGHDK and SYGVNS. There are 13 residues in the CDR3. The CDR3 here is CASSPGGADEQYF. The CDR3 region has the DNA TGTGCCAGCAGCCCCGGGGGGGCCGACGAGCAGTACTTC.

This CDR3 is CASSGGQGAYNEQFF. The CDR3 region has the DNA TGCGCCAGCAGCGGAGGACAGGGGGCGTACAATGAGCAGTTCTTC. The chain carries TRBV5-1 and TRBJ2-1, with 11 positions matching TRBD1. CDR3 length: 15 residues. Germline loops: CDR1 SGHRS, CDR2 YFSETQ. V gave up 4 bases and J gave up 4 bases; unmatched junction bases: 4. The whole variable domain, filled in from reference TRBV5-1 and TRBJ2-1, reads KAGVTQTPRYLIKTRGQQVTLSCSPISGHRSVSWYQQTPGQGLQFLFEYFSETQRNKGNFPGRFSGRQFSNSRSEMNVSTLELGDSALYLCASSGGQGAYNEQFFGPGTRLTVL.

The rearrangement uses TRBV27 and TRBJ2-1, with D unclear. Per the germline V gene, CDR1 is MNHEY and CDR2 is SMNVEV (reference sequence). Between the trimmed V and J ends, which lost 6 bases and 2 bases, there was a span of 14 bases. The CDR3 sequence is 15 residues long. CDR3 protein: CASSRVPQAYNEQFF. The CDR3 bases are TGTGCCAGCAGCCGCGTCCCCCAGGCCTACAATGAGCAGTTCTTC.

The rearrangement joins TRBV7-6 to TRBJ2-2, with D tentatively TRBD2 (6 bases). Germline V gene data show CDR1 as SGHVS and CDR2 as FNYEAQ. The CDR3 is made up of 17 amino acids. V lost 5 bases to trimming and J lost 7 bases, with 23 bases between them. The chain's CDR3 is CASSPQEPGLRGGELFF. CDR3 DNA sequence: TGTGCCAGCAGCCCCCAGGAACCGGGACTTAGGGGCGGGGAGCTGTTTTTT.

The chain couples TRBV6-6 to TRBJ2-4; D remains unclear. Germline-derived CDR1 and CDR2 are MNHNY and SVGAGI (reference sequence). This CDR3 has 12 amino acids. Trimming left V 8 bases short and J 2 bases short, with 7 bases between. CDR3 sequence reads: CASGVTKNIQYF. CDR3 DNA sequence: TGTGCCAGCGGTGTAACCAAAAACATTCAGTACTTC.

The chain joins TRBV28 to TRBJ1-2, with D perhaps TRBD1 (5 bases). The V and J ends lost 3 bases and 4 bases respectively, with 18 bases between them. Germline V CDR1 and CDR2: MDHEN, SYDVKM. CDR3 size: 16 residues. The DNA for the CDR3 is TGTGCCAGCAGTTTTAGTGGGGGTACGGGGACCTATGGCTACACCTTC. Translation gives CASSFSGGTGTYGYTF.

This clonotype was seen only a few times. The CDR3 loop reads CASSFDLDRANSPLHF. The CDR3 DNA reads as TGTGCCAGCAGTTTCGACCTAGACAGGGCCAATTCACCCCTCCACTTT. The chain is built from TRBV6-2 or TRBV6-3 and TRBJ1-6; 7 bases align to TRBD1. CDR3 size: 16 residues. Germline V gives CDR1 MNHEY, CDR2 SVGEGT. Trimming removed 4 bases from V and 7 bases from J; junction bases left unmatched: 10.

This clonotype has just a few counts. Written as DNA, the CDR3 is TGTGCCAGCAGTGCCTTGGGGGTCTCCTCAATACTAGATACGCAGTATTTT. This encodes CASSALGVSSILDTQYF. The genes are TRBV27 and TRBJ2-3; D possibly matches TRBD1 or TRBD2 (5 bases each). This CDR3 region has 17 residues. The V and J ends lost 5 bases and 5 bases respectively, with 23 bases between them. Germline CDR1 is MNHEY and CDR2 is SMNVEV (reference sequence).

This clonotype was detected many times. V is TRBV7-2 and J is TRBJ2-3; 9 nucleotides align to TRBD1. Per germline, CDR1 SGHTA and CDR2 FQGNSA. V gave up 5 bases and J gave up 7 bases; unmatched junction bases: 19. The CDR3 totals 18 residues. CDR3 region: CASSRNPGQGIVPYTQYF. CDR3 sequence (DNA): TGTGCCAGCAGCCGTAATCCGGGACAGGGTATAGTCCCCTATACGCAGTATTTT.

V gene TRBV5-1 combines with J gene TRBJ2-2, with 7 positions matching TRBD2. CDR3 size: 17 residues. V lost 4 bases to trimming and J lost 5 bases; unmatched junction nucleotides: 14. Germline lookup yields CDR1 SGHRS and CDR2 YFSETQ. CDR3 sequence reads: CASSKNFAGVMTGELFF. The DNA for the CDR3 is TGCGCCAGCAGCAAAAATTTTGCGGGAGTAATGACCGGGGAGCTGTTTTTT.

V is TRBV5-1 and J is TRBJ1-1, with 8 bases identical to TRBD1. Germline V gene sequence: CDR1 SGHRS, CDR2 YFSETQ. The CDR3 totals 14 residues. Trimming removed 7 bases from V and 3 bases from J; junction bases left unmatched: 8. This chain's CDR3 is CASARTGSHTEAFF. The CDR3 DNA reads TGCGCCAGCGCCCGGACAGGGTCGCACACTGAAGCTTTCTTT.

The chain joins TRBV2 to TRBJ2-7, with 10 bases lining up with TRBD1. Losses at the gene ends were 6 bases for V and 3 bases for J; bases not matched to a gene: 5. CDR1 is SNHLY, CDR2 FYNNEI, per germline. The CDR3 is made up of 14 amino acids. The CDR3 bases are TGTGCCAGCAGAGCCGGACAGGGGGACTACGAGCAGTACTTC. It is translated as CASRAGQGDYEQYF.

This clonotype was counted a few times. This chain uses TRBV5-1 with TRBJ2-5; D is ambiguous. Trimming pared 5 bases from V and 0 bases from J, leaving 5 bases between. CDR1 SGHRS and CDR2 YFSETQ come from the germline V gene. CDR3 size: 12 residues. CDR3 nucleotides: TGCGCCAGCAGATGGGACCAAGAGACCCAGTACTTC. Amino acid sequence: CASRWDQETQYF.

Many counts were recorded for this clonotype. J is TRBJ1-1 and V is TRBV5-1; D is unresolved. The CDR3 covers 13 residues. Germline V lookup: CDR1 SGHRS, CDR2 YFSETQ. The germline V and J ends were trimmed by 4 bases and 2 bases, with 9 bases remaining between them. CDR3 residues: CASSGPGNTEAFF. CDR3 sequence (DNA): TGCGCCAGCAGCGGCCCGGGTAACACTGAAGCTTTCTTT.

This clonotype came up a few times. DNA of the CDR3: TGTGCCAGCAGACGGGGAAGGGGAGGCAGCACAGATACGCAGTATTTT. Amino acids: CASRRGRGGSTDTQYF. The V and J genes are TRBV7-8 and TRBJ2-3; tentative D call: TRBD2 (6 bases). V was clipped by 6 bases and J by 0 bases, with 16 bases between them. CDR3 length: 16 amino acids. Germline V gene data show CDR1 as SGHVS and CDR2 as FQNEAQ.

The chain joins TRBV12-3 or TRBV12-4 to TRBJ2-3, with 10 bases lining up with TRBD2. V shed 4 bases, J shed 3 bases, and the junction held 10 bases outside the gene matches. The CDR3 totals 17 residues. The CDR3 nucleotides read TGTGCCAGCAGTTGGATAAAAAGCGGGAGGGGTACAGATACGCAGTATTTT. Encoded protein: CASSWIKSGRGTDTQYF.

This sequence joins TRBV5-1 and TRBJ2-2; 8 nucleotides line up with TRBD1. The CDR3 spans 16 residues. CDR1 and CDR2 (germline): SGHRS, YFSETQ. Germline trimming cut 2 bases from V and 5 bases from J; bases unmatched to any gene: 8. The CDR3 DNA sequence: TGCGCCAGCAGCTTCCGCTCGACAGGGGAAACCGGGGAGCTGTTTTTT. It is translated as CASSFRSTGETGELFF.

The chain couples TRBV5-1 to TRBJ1-2; TRBD1 aligns across 9 bases. CDR3 length equals 15 residues. Per germline, CDR1 SGHRS and CDR2 YFSETQ. V lost 0 bases, J lost 0 bases, and 0 bases stayed unmatched. CDR3 DNA: TGCGCCAGCAGCTTGGGGACAGGGGCTAACTATGGCTACACCTTC. Its protein product is CASSLGTGANYGYTF.

The V gene is TRBV19, the J gene TRBJ2-1; no firm D call. V lost 6 bases to trimming and J lost 4 bases, with 13 bases between them. The CDR3 has 14 amino acids. Germline CDR1 reads LNHDA; CDR2 reads SQIVND (reference sequence). The CDR3 bases are TGTGCCAGTAGGACCGGCACTGTTTACAATGAGCAGTTCTTC. This encodes CASRTGTVYNEQFF.

The V gene is TRBV7-9, the J gene TRBJ1-5; tentatively, D is TRBD1 (5 bases). Germline values: CDR1 SEHNR, CDR2 FQNEAQ (reference sequence). CDR3 length: 17 residues. Between the trimmed V and J ends, which lost 1 base and 0 bases, there was a span of 13 bases. CDR3 amino acids: CASSLGSWGYSNQPQHF. The CDR3 DNA reads as TGTGCCAGCAGCTTAGGTTCCTGGGGGTATAGCAATCAGCCCCAGCATTTT.

The V and J genes are TRBV5-1 and TRBJ2-5; maybe TRBD1 (6 bases). Germline V gene sequence: CDR1 SGHRS, CDR2 YFSETQ. CDR3 length equals 13 residues. The V end was cut by 1 base, the J end by 6 bases, with 10 bases between. CDR3 protein: CASSLHRDQTQYF. The CDR3 bases are TGCGCCAGCAGCTTGCACAGGGATCAGACCCAGTACTTC.

Of note for this clonotype: The conserved phenylalanine or tryptophan is not found at the CDR3 terminus, so this likely reflects a read error. V usage is TRBV3-1 and J usage is TRBJ2-3, with TRBD2 identical over 10 bases. The CDR3 extends over 16 amino acids. From germline, CDR1 is LGHDT and CDR2 YNNKEL (reference sequence). With V trimmed by 1 base and J by 2 bases, 3 bases remained unmatched. DNA of the CDR3: TGTGCCAGCAGCCAAGGGACTAGCGGACCCACAGATACGCAGTATTTA. Protein product: CASSQGTSGPTDTQYL.

Turning to this clonotype: A read error may produce the germline difference seen at one junction end. The chain carries TRBV20-1 and TRBJ2-7, with a tentative D call TRBD2 (5 bases). The V gene's germline CDR1 is DFQATT and CDR2 SNEGSKA (reference sequence). This CDR3 contains 14 residues. The CDR3 coding sequence is TGCGGTGCTAGTTCTAGCCTTAGCTCCTACGAGCAGTACTTC. Encoded protein: CGASSSLSSYEQYF.

This clonotype was seen a handful of times. The J gene is TRBJ2-7, the V gene TRBV7-2; possibly TRBD1 for D (5 bases). This CDR3 is 14 amino acids long. V was clipped by 1 base and J by 7 bases, with 14 bases between them. Germline CDR1 is SGHTA and CDR2 is FQGNSA. CDR3 protein: CASSLDRRVREQYF. CDR3 DNA: TGTGCCAGCAGCTTAGACAGGCGTGTACGAGAGCAGTACTTC.

In its sample, this clonotype was seen a few times. The chain couples TRBV12-3 or TRBV12-4 to TRBJ1-5; 7 bases agree with TRBD1. CDR3 size: 16 residues. The ends lost 3 bases at V and 3 bases at J; junction bases unmatched: 8. The CDR3 protein is CASSLVAGGTNQPQHF. For the CDR3, the DNA is TGTGCCAGCAGTTTGGTGGCAGGGGGAACCAATCAGCCCCAGCATTTT.